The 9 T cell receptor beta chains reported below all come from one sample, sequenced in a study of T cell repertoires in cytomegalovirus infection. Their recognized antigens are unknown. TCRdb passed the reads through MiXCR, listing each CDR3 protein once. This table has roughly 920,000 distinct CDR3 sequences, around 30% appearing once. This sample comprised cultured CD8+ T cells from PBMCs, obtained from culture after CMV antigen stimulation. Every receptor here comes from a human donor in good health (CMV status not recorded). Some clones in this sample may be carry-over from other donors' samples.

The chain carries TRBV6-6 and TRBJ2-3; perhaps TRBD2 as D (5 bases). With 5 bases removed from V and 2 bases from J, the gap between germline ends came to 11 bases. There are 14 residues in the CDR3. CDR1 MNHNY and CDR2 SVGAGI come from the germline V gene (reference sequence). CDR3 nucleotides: TGTGCCAGCAGTCCTCAGACTATCACAGATACGCAGTATTTT. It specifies CASSPQTITDTQYF.

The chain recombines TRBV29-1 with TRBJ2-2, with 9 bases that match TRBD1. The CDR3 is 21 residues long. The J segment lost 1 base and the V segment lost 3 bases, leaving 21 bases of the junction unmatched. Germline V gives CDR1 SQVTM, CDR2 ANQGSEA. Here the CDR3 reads CSVDTRGGQGTFYKNTGELFF. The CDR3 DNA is TGCAGCGTTGACACTAGGGGCGGACAGGGGACCTTTTACAAGAACACCGGGGAGCTGTTTTTT.

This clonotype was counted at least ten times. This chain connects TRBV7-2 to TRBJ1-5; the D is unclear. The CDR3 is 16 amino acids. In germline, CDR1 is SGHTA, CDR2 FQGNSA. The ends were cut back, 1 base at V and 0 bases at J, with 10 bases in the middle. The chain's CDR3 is CASSLVRDYSNQPQHF. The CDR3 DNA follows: TGTGCCAGCAGCTTAGTTCGAGATTATAGCAATCAGCCCCAGCATTTT.

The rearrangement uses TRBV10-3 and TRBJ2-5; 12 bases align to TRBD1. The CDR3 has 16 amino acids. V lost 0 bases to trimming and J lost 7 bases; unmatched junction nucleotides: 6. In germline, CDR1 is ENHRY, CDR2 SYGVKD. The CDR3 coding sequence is TGTGCCATCAGTGAGTCGGGACAGGGGGCCGGCGGGACCCAGTACTTC. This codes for CAISESGQGAGGTQYF.

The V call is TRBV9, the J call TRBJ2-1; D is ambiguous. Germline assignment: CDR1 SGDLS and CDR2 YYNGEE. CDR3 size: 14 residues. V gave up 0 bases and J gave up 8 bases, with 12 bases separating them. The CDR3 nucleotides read TGTGCCAGCAGCGTAGGTGCCCAGAGCCATGAGCAGTTCTTC. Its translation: CASSVGAQSHEQFF.

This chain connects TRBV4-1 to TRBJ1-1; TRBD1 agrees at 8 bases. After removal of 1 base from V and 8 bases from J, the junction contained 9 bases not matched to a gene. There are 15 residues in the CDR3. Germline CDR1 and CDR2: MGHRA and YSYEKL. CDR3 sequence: CASSQVPGTGGEAFF. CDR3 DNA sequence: TGCGCCAGCAGCCAAGTTCCCGGGACAGGAGGAGAAGCTTTCTTT.

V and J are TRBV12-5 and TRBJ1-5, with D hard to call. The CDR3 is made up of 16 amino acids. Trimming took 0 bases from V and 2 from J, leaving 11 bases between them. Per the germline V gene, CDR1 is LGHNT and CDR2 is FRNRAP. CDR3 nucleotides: TGTGCTAGTGGTTTGGTATCCGGGGAGGGCAATCAGCCCCAGCATTTT. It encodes CASGLVSGEGNQPQHF.

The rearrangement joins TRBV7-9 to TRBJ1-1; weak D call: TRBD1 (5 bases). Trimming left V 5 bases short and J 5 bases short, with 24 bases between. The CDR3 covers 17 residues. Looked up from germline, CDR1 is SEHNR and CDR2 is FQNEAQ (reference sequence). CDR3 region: CASSQIRGGEKDTEAFF. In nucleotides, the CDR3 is TGTGCCAGCAGCCAAATAAGAGGAGGGGAGAAGGATACTGAAGCTTTCTTT.

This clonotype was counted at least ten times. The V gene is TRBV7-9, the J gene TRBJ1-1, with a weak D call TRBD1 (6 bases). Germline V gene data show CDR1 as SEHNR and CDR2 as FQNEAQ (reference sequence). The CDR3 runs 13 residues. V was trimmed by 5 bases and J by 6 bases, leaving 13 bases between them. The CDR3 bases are TGTGCCAGCAGCCCCGGACAGAAGGCTGAAGCTTTCTTT. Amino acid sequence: CASSPGQKAEAFF.